The 16 T cell receptor beta chains below come from one sample, sequenced in a study of T cell responses to AZD1222 COVID-19 vaccine (dated by TCRdb to the early 2020s). The library was made by the immunoSEQ multiplex PCR assay. In TCRdb, the immuneACCESS table is reduced to in-frame sequences with V and J assigned. These tables do not hold every clone; where another copy was compared, an unresolved V gene accounts for under half, and the others remain unexplained. The sample table contains roughly 170,000 clones; only one count was recorded for about 90% of them. The ten largest clones represent around 3% of the sample. The label giving this sample's time point can be read as: baseline before first vaccination. Sequenced here: peripheral blood, sampled on day 0 of AZD1222 vaccination. The source of these receptors is an adult in good health.

This chain uses TRBV7-3 with TRBJ2-1; no firm D call. The length of the CDR3 is 13 residues. The germline CDR1 and CDR2 sequences are SGHTA and FQGTGA. Trimming removed 5 bases at V and 4 bases at J, with 9 bases between. CDR3 loop: CASSLLGYNEQFF. In DNA form, the CDR3 reads TGTGCCAGCAGCCTCTTGGGGTACAATGAGCAGTTCTTC.

The chain has TRBV29-1 and TRBJ2-1; TRBD1 is a possible D gene (5 bases). Looked up from germline, CDR1 is SQVTM and CDR2 is ANQGSEA. V was cut by 4 bases and J by 5 bases, with 9 bases left in between. This CDR3 region has 12 residues. The CDR3 nucleotides are TGCAGCGTTGTCAGGGCGAACAATGAGCAGTTCTTC. Its protein is CSVVRANNEQFF.

This clone appeared once. The chain has TRBV5-1 and TRBJ1-4; 8 bases map to TRBD1. The trim removed 1 base at V and 5 bases at J, leaving 1 base unmatched. CDR1 is SGHRS, CDR2 YFSETQ, per germline. The CDR3 is 14 residues long. This CDR3 reads CASSLTGGNEKLFF. The CDR3 bases are TGCGCCAGCAGCTTGACAGGGGGAAATGAAAAACTGTTTTTT. The full variable domain, rest sourced from reference TRBV5-1 and TRBJ1-4, is KAGVTQTPRYLIKTRGQQVTLSCSPISGHRSVSWYQQTPGQGLQFLFEYFSETQRNKGNFPGRFSGRQFSNSRSEMNVSTLELGDSALYLCASSLTGGNEKLFFGSGTQLSVL.

The gene calls are TRBV7-9 and TRBJ1-2, with D possibly matching TRBD1 (5 bases). CDR1 SEHNR and CDR2 FQNEAQ come from the germline V gene (reference sequence). Trimming removed 6 bases at V and 4 bases at J, with 15 bases between. The length of the CDR3 is 14 residues. The CDR3 spells CASSLLQAVYGYTF. In DNA form, the CDR3 reads TGTGCCAGCAGTTTACTACAGGCGGTCTATGGCTACACCTTC.

The chain combines TRBV7-2 with TRBJ2-1, with 8 bases matching TRBD1. CDR3 length equals 18 residues. Germline-derived CDR1 and CDR2 are SGHTA and FQGNSA. J gave up 0 bases and V 5 bases, and 12 bases lay outside the gene matches. The CDR3 DNA reads as TGTGCCAGCAGCAGCAACCCCGCGGGGACAGGCTCCTACAATGAGCAGTTCTTC. It is translated as CASSSNPAGTGSYNEQFF.

The rearrangement joins TRBV19 to TRBJ2-7; 11 nucleotides agree with TRBD2. Germline V gene lookup returns CDR1 LNHDA and CDR2 SQIVND (reference sequence). The CDR3 contains 16 residues. The trim removed 4 bases at V and 7 bases at J, leaving 12 bases unmatched. CDR3 nucleotide sequence: TGTGCCAGTAGTACCACTAGCGGGAGTCCCCAGGGTGAGCAGTACTTC. Its translation: CASSTTSGSPQGEQYF.

The chain is built from TRBV6-6 and TRBJ1-2; 8 nucleotides line up with TRBD1. The germline V gene encodes CDR1 MNHNY and CDR2 SVGAGI (reference sequence). Germline trimming cut 2 bases from V and 6 bases from J; bases unmatched to any gene: 2. This CDR3 is 13 amino acids long. The CDR3 nucleotides read TGTGCCAGCAGTTACGCAGGGGGCAATGGCTACACCTTC. Residues: CASSYAGGNGYTF.

This clone was recorded only once. The chain employs TRBV19 and TRBJ2-7; 8 nucleotides agree with TRBD2. Germline CDR1 and CDR2: LNHDA and SQIVND (reference sequence). Losses at the gene ends were 5 bases for V and 3 bases for J; bases not matched to a gene: 9. The CDR3 sequence is 15 residues long. In DNA form, the CDR3 reads TGTGCCAGTAGTTCCTTAGCGGGATCGAGCTACGAGCAGTACTTC. Translation: CASSSLAGSSYEQYF.

V is TRBV20-1 and J is TRBJ1-1; TRBD1 is a possible D gene (5 bases). Looked up from germline, CDR1 is DFQATT and CDR2 is SNEGSKA (reference sequence). V lost 5 bases and J lost 10, with 14 bases in between. This CDR3 spans 11 amino acids. The CDR3 loop is CSAGWGQGAFF. The CDR3, as DNA: TGCAGTGCTGGGTGGGGCCAGGGAGCTTTCTTT.

J is TRBJ1-1 and V is TRBV4-1, with 8 nucleotides matching TRBD1. The germline gives CDR1 MGHRA, CDR2 YSYEKL. J gave up 4 bases and V 2 bases, and 6 bases lay outside the gene matches. The CDR3 sequence is 15 residues long. As DNA, the CDR3 is TGCGCCAGCAGCCAACCTCGGACAGGGCGCACTGAAGCTTTCTTT. This encodes CASSQPRTGRTEAFF.

V and J are TRBV3-1 (or the pseudogene TRBV3-2) and TRBJ2-1; no firm D call. Trimming took off 0 bases at V and 9 bases at J, with 6 bases between the two ends. Germline V CDR1 and CDR2: LGHDT, YNNKEL (reference sequence). This CDR3 has 12 amino acids. The chain's CDR3 is CASSQERGEQFF. CDR3 nucleotide sequence: TGTGCCAGCAGCCAAGAACGAGGTGAGCAGTTCTTC.

The rearrangement links TRBV6-6 to TRBJ2-3, with 11 bases identical to TRBD2. Losses at the gene ends were 5 bases for V and 0 bases for J; bases not matched to a gene: 10. Germline V gene sequence: CDR1 MNHNY, CDR2 SVGAGI (reference sequence). CDR3 length: 18 amino acids. This chain's CDR3 is CASSPGLAEPSSTDTQYF. In DNA, the CDR3 is TGTGCCAGCAGTCCGGGACTAGCGGAGCCTTCTAGCACAGATACGCAGTATTTT.

V gene TRBV7-9 combines with J gene TRBJ1-5, with D tentatively TRBD1 (5 bases). Germline V gene data show CDR1 as SEHNR and CDR2 as FQNEAQ (reference sequence). Trimming stripped 0 bases from V and 6 bases from J, with 18 bases between. The CDR3 covers 17 residues. CDR3 residues: CASSLAAPMDGAQPQHF. The CDR3 coding sequence is TGTGCCAGCAGCTTAGCTGCTCCGATGGATGGGGCTCAGCCCCAGCATTTT. The full variable domain, its missing parts supplied by reference TRBV7-9 and TRBJ1-5, is DTGVSQNPRHKITKRGQNVTFRCDPISEHNRLYWYRQTLGQGPEFLTYFQNEAQLEKSRLLSDRFSAERPKGSFSTLEIQRTEQGDSAMYLCASSLAAPMDGAQPQHFGDGTRLSIL.

The chain combines TRBV15 with TRBJ2-1; the match to TRBD2 covers 8 bases. After removal of 0 bases from V and 7 bases from J, the junction contained 5 bases not matched to a gene. Germline V lookup: CDR1 LNHNV, CDR2 YYDKDF (reference sequence). The CDR3 is 15 residues long. CDR3: CATSRDLAGLNEQFF. The CDR3 region has the DNA TGTGCCACCAGCAGAGATCTAGCGGGTCTAAATGAGCAGTTCTTC.

The chain joins TRBV19 to TRBJ2-1; D may be TRBD1 (6 bases). The CDR3 runs to 13 residues. The V gene lost 1 base and the J gene lost 10 bases, with 11 bases spanning the gap. Per germline, CDR1 LNHDA and CDR2 SQIVND (reference sequence). CDR3 residues: CASSIGGLVEQFF. CDR3 nucleotides: TGTGCCAGTAGTATAGGGGGGCTCGTAGAGCAGTTCTTC. Combining the CDR3 with reference TRBV19 and TRBJ2-1 gives the whole variable domain DGGITQSPKYLFRKEGQNVTLSCEQNLNHDAMYWYRQDPGQGLRLIYYSQIVNDFQKGDIAEGYSVSREKKESFPLTVTSAQKNPTAFYLCASSIGGLVEQFFGPGTRLTVL.

The V and J genes are TRBV2 and TRBJ2-7; TRBD1 matches 7 bases. The CDR3 runs to 12 residues. Germline V lookup: CDR1 SNHLY, CDR2 FYNNEI. Losses at the gene ends were 7 bases for V and 6 bases for J; bases not matched to a gene: 6. The chain's CDR3 is CASTPDRFEQYF. CDR3 nucleotides: TGTGCCAGCACCCCGGACAGGTTCGAGCAGTACTTC. The variable domain in full, with the rest retrieved from reference TRBV2 and TRBJ2-7, is EPEVTQTPSHQVTQMGQEVILRCVPISNHLYFYWYRQILGQKVEFLVSFYNNEISEKSEIFDDQFSVERPDGSNFTLKIRSTKLEDSAMYFCASTPDRFEQYFGPGTRLTVT.